The rows below give T cell receptor beta chains drawn from one sample of a study of blood T cells in healthy people across ages. TCRdb passed the 5' RACE reads through MiXCR, listing each CDR3 protein once. The sample includes 1.2 million to 1.5 million distinct CDR3 sequences, roughly 45% seen only once; the top ten take 7.9%. The sample consisted of blood. These receptors were obtained from a woman in her late teens or twenties in good health. The CDR3 runs from the conserved cysteine through the conserved F or W. D genes are given only for firm matches. Size tells how often a clone was seen (once, few, many) or the class of an expanded clone, and some rows leave it out.

j_gene: TRBJ2-1; d_gene: NA; v_gene: TRBV4-1; abundance: once; CDR3nt: TGCGCCAGCAGCTCCGCACAGGATGAGCAGTTCTTC; CDR3aa: CASSSAQDEQFF
j_gene: TRBJ2-7; d_gene: NA; v_gene: TRBV4-1; abundance: many; CDR3nt: TGCGCCAGCAGCCATGCGAACCGGGACTTGACCTCCTACGAGCAGTACTTC; CDR3aa: CASSHANRDLTSYEQYF
j_gene: TRBJ1-1; d_gene: NA; v_gene: TRBV28; abundance: NA; CDR3nt: TGTGCCAGCATCCCTTCTTGGGGGTGGACTGAAGCTTTCTTT; CDR3aa: CASIPSWGWTEAFF
j_gene: TRBJ2-3; d_gene: TRBD2; v_gene: TRBV3-1; abundance: NA; CDR3nt: TGTGCCAGCAGCCAAGAAGGGACTAGCCTAGGCACGCAGTATTTT; CDR3aa: CASSQEGTSLGTQYF
j_gene: TRBJ2-7; d_gene: NA; v_gene: TRBV7-9; abundance: NA; CDR3nt: TGTGCCAGCAGTTCAGGTGGGAGTAGGGGCGACGAGCAGTACTTC; CDR3aa: CASSSGGSRGDEQYF
j_gene: TRBJ2-3; d_gene: NA; v_gene: TRBV20-1; abundance: few; CDR3nt: TGCAGTGCTACCCACAGCGGATCCAGCACAGATACGCAGTATTTT; CDR3aa: CSATHSGSSTDTQYF
j_gene: TRBJ1-4; d_gene: NA; v_gene: TRBV7-2; abundance: NA; CDR3nt: TGTGCCAGCAGCTTAGACCTTCAGAATAATGAAAAACTGTTTTTT; CDR3aa: CASSLDLQNNEKLFF
j_gene: TRBJ2-1; d_gene: NA; v_gene: TRBV20-1; abundance: NA; CDR3nt: TGCAGTGCTACCCCCGGGCTAAATGAGCAGTTCTTC; CDR3aa: CSATPGLNEQFF
j_gene: TRBJ2-3; d_gene: NA; v_gene: TRBV6-5; abundance: few; CDR3nt: TGTGCCAGCAGTTCCACTTCACTAGGGAATACGCAGTATTTT; CDR3aa: CASSSTSLGNTQYF
j_gene: TRBJ2-5; d_gene: NA; v_gene: TRBV7-9; abundance: few; CDR3nt: TGTGCCAGCAGCCTTGGGGGGGCCGATCAAGAGACCCAGTACTTC; CDR3aa: CASSLGGADQETQYF
j_gene: TRBJ2-3; d_gene: TRBD2; v_gene: TRBV7-9; abundance: NA; CDR3nt: TGTGCCAGCAGCTTAACCGGGACTAGCGGGGGCTACACAGATACGCAGTATTTT; CDR3aa: CASSLTGTSGGYTDTQYF
j_gene: TRBJ2-3; d_gene: NA; v_gene: TRBV3-1; abundance: NA; CDR3nt: TGTGCCAGCAGCCAAGTAGGTTTAGCGGTGGGAGATACGCAGTATTTT; CDR3aa: CASSQVGLAVGDTQYF
j_gene: TRBJ2-7; d_gene: TRBD2; v_gene: TRBV11-2; abundance: few; CDR3nt: TGTGCCAGCAGCCCAATCGGACTAGGAAATGCCGAGCAGTACTTC; CDR3aa: CASSPIGLGNAEQYF
j_gene: TRBJ1-3; d_gene: TRBD1; v_gene: TRBV4-1; abundance: NA; CDR3nt: TGCGCCAGCAGCCCTGACAGGGGGCCTGGAAACACCATATATTTT; CDR3aa: CASSPDRGPGNTIYF
j_gene: TRBJ2-3; d_gene: TRBD2; v_gene: TRBV6-5; abundance: NA; CDR3nt: TGTGCCAGCAGTTGGTCTAGCGGGGGGGGGACAGATACGCAGTATTTT; CDR3aa: CASSWSSGGGTDTQYF
j_gene: TRBJ2-3; d_gene: TRBD2; v_gene: TRBV7-6; abundance: NA; CDR3nt: TGTGCCAGCAGCTTAGATGAGGGAGGGTTAGATACGCAGTATTTT; CDR3aa: CASSLDEGGLDTQYF
j_gene: TRBJ2-7; d_gene: TRBD2; v_gene: TRBV20-1; abundance: NA; CDR3nt: TGCAGTGCTAGACTAGCGGGGGGGATTGAAGGCGAGCAGTACTTC; CDR3aa: CSARLAGGIEGEQYF
j_gene: TRBJ2-1; d_gene: TRBD2; v_gene: TRBV28; abundance: few; CDR3nt: TGTGCCAGCAGTTTCGGGACTAGCGGGGGACTGATGAGGCTGCAGTTCTTC; CDR3aa: CASSFGTSGGLMRLQFF
j_gene: TRBJ2-5; d_gene: NA; v_gene: TRBV10-3; abundance: few; CDR3nt: TGTGCCATCAGTGATATGGAGACCCAGTACTTC; CDR3aa: CAISDMETQYF
j_gene: TRBJ2-5; d_gene: TRBD2; v_gene: TRBV7-2; abundance: NA; CDR3nt: TGTGCCAGCAGCTTAGGCTCCAGCGGGACTTACAATGAGCAGTACTTC; CDR3aa: CASSLGSSGTYNEQYF
j_gene: TRBJ2-1; d_gene: NA; v_gene: TRBV4-1; abundance: NA; CDR3nt: TGCGCCACCGGCCGGGCGAGGGGCGCCGGCTACAATGAGCAGTTCTTC; CDR3aa: CATGRARGAGYNEQFF
j_gene: TRBJ1-1; d_gene: TRBD1; v_gene: TRBV29-1; abundance: NA; CDR3nt: TGCAGCGTTGAGCCGGACAGGGGGCGTAGGAACACTGAAGCTTTCTTT; CDR3aa: CSVEPDRGRRNTEAFF